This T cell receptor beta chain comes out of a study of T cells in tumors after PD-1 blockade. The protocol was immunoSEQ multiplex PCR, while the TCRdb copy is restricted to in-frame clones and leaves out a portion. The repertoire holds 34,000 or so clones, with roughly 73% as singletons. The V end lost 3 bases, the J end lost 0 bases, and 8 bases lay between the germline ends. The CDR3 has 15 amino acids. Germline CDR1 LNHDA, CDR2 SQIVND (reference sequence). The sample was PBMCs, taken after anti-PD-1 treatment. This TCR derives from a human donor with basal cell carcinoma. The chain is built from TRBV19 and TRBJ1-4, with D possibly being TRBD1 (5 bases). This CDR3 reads CASSISGSTNEKLFF. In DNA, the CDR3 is TGTGCCAGTAGTATCTCAGGGTCAACTAATGAAAAACTGTTTTTT.